This TCR beta chain was identified during a study of breast tumors, draining lymph nodes, adjacent tissues. Findings and caveats of the study: The data were judged consistent with most tumor T cells coming from lymph node and expanding in tumor.

This clonotype was picked up many times. Its specificity is not known. Breast cancer patients provided tissue from their axillary draining lymph nodes. Trimming cost V 3 bases and J 2 bases; bases outside gene matches: 1. Looked up from germline, CDR1 is SQVTM and CDR2 is ANQGSEA. The CDR3 is 14 amino acids. TCRdb reprocessed the multiplex PCR reads with MiXCR, giving one entry per CDR3 protein. The repertoire holds about 180,000 distinct CDR3 sequences, approximately 30% seen once, with around 4.5% in the top ten. The origin of this receptor is a female donor with breast cancer. Some clones in this sample may be carry-over from other donors' samples. Sequenced input: axillary lymph node tissue. The chain carries TRBV29-1 and TRBJ2-1, with TRBD2 matching over 10 bases. CDR3 protein: CSVDGTSAYNEQFF. The CDR3, as DNA: TGCAGCGTTGATGGGACTAGCGCCTACAATGAGCAGTTCTTC.